This TCR beta chain stems from a study of identical twins. The germline V gene encodes CDR1 SQVTM and CDR2 ANQGSEA. Germline trimming cut 1 base from V and 6 bases from J; bases unmatched to any gene: 1. The CDR3 loop spans 13 amino acids. TCRdb re-analysed the 5' RACE reads in MiXCR, keeping a single row per CDR3 protein. The data contain around 470,000 distinct CDR3 sequences, 13% to 15% of them singletons. In this sample, this clonotype turned up a few times. This same sample was also taken into another study, of yellow fever vaccine responses in identical twins.

V and J are TRBV29-1 and TRBJ1-1; 11 bases agree with TRBD1. The TCR originated in a woman aged 18-29 years in good health. The specimen was CD4+ T cells sorted from blood. CDR3 DNA: TGCAGCGTTGAAGGGGACAGGGGGGCTGAAGCTTTCTTT. This gives the protein CSVEGDRGAEAFF.